Given below is one TCR beta chain in context. No antigen is known for it. This specimen belongs to a study of OX40 agonist ivuxolimab in advanced cancers. The wider study: Patients in the trial were receiving intravenous ivuxolimab every 2 weeks, at doses of 0.01 to 10 mg/kg. Hepatocellular carcinoma, melanoma, renal cell or head and neck cancer occurred in dose-escalation patients. General observations from the study: Expanded peripheral T cell antigen specificity was not determined.

Profiled with immunoSEQ multiplex PCR; TCRdb holds only in-frame clones, not every one. The sample contains about 48,000 clones, over 90% of which appear only once. The V and J ends lost 3 bases and 2 bases respectively, with 13 bases between them. This CDR3 is built from 15 residues. Germline CDR1 reads WSHSY; CDR2 reads SAAADI. This receptor was obtained from an adult with an advanced solid tumor such as melanoma, head and neck, liver or kidney cancer. The starting material was CD4+ or CD8+ T cells sorted from blood, obtained in a trial of the OX40 agonist ivuxolimab. The chain employs TRBV10-2 and TRBJ1-2, with D possibly matching TRBD1 (6 bases). CDR3 protein: CASSDTGRSNYGYTF. Here the CDR3 DNA reads TGCGCCAGCAGTGACACAGGGAGGTCGAACTATGGCTACACCTTC.